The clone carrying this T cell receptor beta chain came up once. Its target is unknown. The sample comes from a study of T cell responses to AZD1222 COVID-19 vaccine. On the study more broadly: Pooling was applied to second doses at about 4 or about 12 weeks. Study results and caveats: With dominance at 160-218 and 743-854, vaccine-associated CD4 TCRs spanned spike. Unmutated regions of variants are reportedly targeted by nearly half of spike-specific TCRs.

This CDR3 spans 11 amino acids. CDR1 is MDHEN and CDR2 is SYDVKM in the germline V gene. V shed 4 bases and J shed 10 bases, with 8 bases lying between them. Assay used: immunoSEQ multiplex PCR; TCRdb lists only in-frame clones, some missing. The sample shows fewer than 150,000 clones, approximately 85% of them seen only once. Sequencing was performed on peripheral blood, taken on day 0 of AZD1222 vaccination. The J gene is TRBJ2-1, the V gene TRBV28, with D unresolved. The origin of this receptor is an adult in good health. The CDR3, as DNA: TGTGCCAGCAGTTCCGCTTCAGAGCAGTTCTTC. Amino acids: CASSSASEQFF.